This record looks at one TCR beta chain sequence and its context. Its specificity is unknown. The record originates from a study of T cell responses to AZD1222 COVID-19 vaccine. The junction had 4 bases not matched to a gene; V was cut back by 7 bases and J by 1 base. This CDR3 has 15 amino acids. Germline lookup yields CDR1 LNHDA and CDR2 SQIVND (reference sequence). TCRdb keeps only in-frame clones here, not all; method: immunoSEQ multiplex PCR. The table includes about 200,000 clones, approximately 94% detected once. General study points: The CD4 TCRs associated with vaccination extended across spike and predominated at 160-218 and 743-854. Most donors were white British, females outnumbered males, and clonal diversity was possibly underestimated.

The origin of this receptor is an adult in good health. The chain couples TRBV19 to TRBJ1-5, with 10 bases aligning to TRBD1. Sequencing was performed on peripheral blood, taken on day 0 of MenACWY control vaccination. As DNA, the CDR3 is TGTGCCAGTATGCGGACAGGGGGGAGCAATCAGCCCCAGCATTTT. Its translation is CASMRTGGSNQPQHF.